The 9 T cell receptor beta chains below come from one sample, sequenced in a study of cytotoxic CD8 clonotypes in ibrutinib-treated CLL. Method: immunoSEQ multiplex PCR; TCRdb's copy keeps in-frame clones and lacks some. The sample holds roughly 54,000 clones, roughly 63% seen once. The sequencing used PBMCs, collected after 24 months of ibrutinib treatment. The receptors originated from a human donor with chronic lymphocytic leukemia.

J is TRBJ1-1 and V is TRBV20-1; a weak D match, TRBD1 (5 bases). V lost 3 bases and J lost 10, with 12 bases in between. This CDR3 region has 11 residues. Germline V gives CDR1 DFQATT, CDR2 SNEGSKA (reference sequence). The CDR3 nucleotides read TGCAGTGCTAGCCGGATGACAGTAGCTTTCTTT. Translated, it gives CSASRMTVAFF.

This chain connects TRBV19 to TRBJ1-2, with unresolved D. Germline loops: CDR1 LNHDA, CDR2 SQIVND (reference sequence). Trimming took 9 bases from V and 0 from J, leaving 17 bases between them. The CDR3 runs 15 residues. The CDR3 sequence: CASSSSLLTNYGYTF. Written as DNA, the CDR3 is TGTGCCAGCAGCTCCTCTTTACTTACTAACTATGGCTACACCTTC.

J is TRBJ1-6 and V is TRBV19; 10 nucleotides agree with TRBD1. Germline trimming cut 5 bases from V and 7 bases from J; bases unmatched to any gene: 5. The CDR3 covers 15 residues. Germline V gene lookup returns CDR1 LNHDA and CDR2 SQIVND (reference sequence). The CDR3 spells CASSAEDRGNSPLHF. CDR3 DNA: TGTGCCAGTAGTGCTGAGGACAGGGGGAATTCACCCCTCCACTTT.

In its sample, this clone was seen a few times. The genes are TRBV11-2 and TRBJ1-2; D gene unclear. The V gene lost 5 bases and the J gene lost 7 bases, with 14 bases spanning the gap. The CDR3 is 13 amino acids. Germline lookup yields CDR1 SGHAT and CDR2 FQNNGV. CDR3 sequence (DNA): TGTGCCAGCAGCCTCATCCTCAGAGGTGGCTACACCTTC. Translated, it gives CASSLILRGGYTF.

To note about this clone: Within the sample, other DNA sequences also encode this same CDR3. The CDR3: CASSEVGNSPLHF. The CDR3 DNA sequence: TGTGCCAGCAGTGAAGTAGGTAATTCACCCCTCCACTTT. The chain carries TRBV25-1 and TRBJ1-6; the D is unclear. Trimming took 2 bases from V and 6 from J, leaving 5 bases between them. Germline V lookup: CDR1 MGHDK, CDR2 SYGVNS. This CDR3 contains 13 residues. The whole variable domain, remainder taken from reference TRBV25-1 and TRBJ1-6, is EADIYQTPRYLVIGTGKKITLECSQTMGHDKMYWYQQDPGMELHLIHYSYGVNSTEKGDLSSESTVSRIRTEHFPLTLESARPSHTSQYLCASSEVGNSPLHFGNGTRLTVT.

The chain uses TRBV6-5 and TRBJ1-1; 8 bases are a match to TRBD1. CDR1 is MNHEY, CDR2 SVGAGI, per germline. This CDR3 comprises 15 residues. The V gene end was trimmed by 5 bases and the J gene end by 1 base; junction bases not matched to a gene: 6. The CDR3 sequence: CASSPRTGRNTEAFF. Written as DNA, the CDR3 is TGTGCCAGCAGTCCCCGGACAGGGCGGAACACTGAAGCTTTCTTT.

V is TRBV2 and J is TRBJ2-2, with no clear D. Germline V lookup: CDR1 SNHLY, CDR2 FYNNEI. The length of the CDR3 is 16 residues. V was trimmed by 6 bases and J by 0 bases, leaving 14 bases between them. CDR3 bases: TGTGCCAGCAGCCAAGAAAGGGTTTCGAACACCGGGGAGCTGTTTTTT. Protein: CASSQERVSNTGELFF. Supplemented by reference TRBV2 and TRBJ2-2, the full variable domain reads EPEVTQTPSHQVTQMGQEVILRCVPISNHLYFYWYRQILGQKVEFLVSFYNNEISEKSEIFDDQFSVERPDGSNFTLKIRSTKLEDSAMYFCASSQERVSNTGELFFGEGSRLTVL.

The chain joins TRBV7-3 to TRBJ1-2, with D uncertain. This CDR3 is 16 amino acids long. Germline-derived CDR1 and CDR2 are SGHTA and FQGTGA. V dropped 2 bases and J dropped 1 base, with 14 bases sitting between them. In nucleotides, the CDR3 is TGTGCCAGCAGCTTATTTGTCGCCGCTAATAACTATGGCTACACCTTC. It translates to CASSLFVAANNYGYTF. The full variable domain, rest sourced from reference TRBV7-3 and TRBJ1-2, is GAGVSQTPSNKVTEKGKYVELRCDPISGHTALYWYRQSLGQGPEFLIYFQGTGAADDSGLPNDRFFAVRPEGSVSTLKIQRTERGDSAVYLCASSLFVAANNYGYTFGSGTRLTVV.

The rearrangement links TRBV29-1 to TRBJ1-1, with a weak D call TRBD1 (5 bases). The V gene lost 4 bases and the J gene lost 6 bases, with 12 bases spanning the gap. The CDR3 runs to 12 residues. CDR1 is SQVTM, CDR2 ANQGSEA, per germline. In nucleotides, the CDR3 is TGCAGCGTTGGGGGGATCAGCGCTGAAGCTTTCTTT. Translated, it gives CSVGGISAEAFF.